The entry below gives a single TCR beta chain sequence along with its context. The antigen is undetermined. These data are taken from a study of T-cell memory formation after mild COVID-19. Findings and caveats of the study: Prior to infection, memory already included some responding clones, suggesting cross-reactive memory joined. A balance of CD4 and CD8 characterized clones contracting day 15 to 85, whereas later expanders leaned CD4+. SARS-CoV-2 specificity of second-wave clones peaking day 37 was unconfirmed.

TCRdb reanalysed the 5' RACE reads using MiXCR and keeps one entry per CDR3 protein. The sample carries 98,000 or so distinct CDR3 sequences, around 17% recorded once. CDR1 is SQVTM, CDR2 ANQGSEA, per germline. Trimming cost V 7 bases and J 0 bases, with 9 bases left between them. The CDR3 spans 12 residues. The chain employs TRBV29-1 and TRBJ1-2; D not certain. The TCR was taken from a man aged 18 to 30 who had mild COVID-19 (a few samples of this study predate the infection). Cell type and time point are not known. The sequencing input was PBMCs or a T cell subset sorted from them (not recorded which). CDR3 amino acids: CSARHSNYGYTF. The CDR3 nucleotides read TGCAGCGCGAGACACTCTAACTATGGCTACACCTTC.